These T cell receptor beta chains were read from a single sample in a study of blood T cells in healthy people across ages. TCRdb re-called the 5' RACE reads through MiXCR, storing one row per CDR3 protein. The sample includes 2 million or so distinct CDR3 sequences, about 49% of them seen just once. The specimen was blood. The receptors shown here come from a woman between 40 and 55 years old in good health. Both conserved end residues are part of each CDR3. The D gene is left open where the match is weak. Expanded clones get a size class; other rows say once, few or many, or leave the size out.

D gene: TRBD1
clone size: -
CDR3 length: 15
V gene: TRBV7-8
J gene: TRBJ1-2
CDR3 DNA: TGTGCCAGCAGCTTAATTCTGGGACAGAACTATGGCTACACCTTC
CDR3 protein: CASSLILGQNYGYTF

D gene: TRBD1
clone size: once
CDR3 length: 15
V gene: TRBV27
J gene: TRBJ2-7
CDR3 DNA: TGTGCCAGCAGTTTTTTCGGACAGGGAGGCTACGAGCAGTACTTC
CDR3 protein: CASSFFGQGGYEQYF

D gene: TRBD1
clone size: -
CDR3 length: 15
V gene: TRBV18
J gene: TRBJ1-4
CDR3 DNA: TGTGCCAGCTCACTGCAGGGGGCGAGTGATGAAAAACTGTTTTTT
CDR3 protein: CASSLQGASDEKLFF

D gene: -
clone size: few
CDR3 length: 15
V gene: TRBV5-1
J gene: TRBJ2-5
CDR3 DNA: TGCGCCAGCAGCTCTGGGAGGATAACCCAAGAGACCCAGTACTTC
CDR3 protein: CASSSGRITQETQYF

D gene: -
clone size: few
CDR3 length: 14
V gene: TRBV3-1
J gene: TRBJ1-5
CDR3 DNA: TGTGCCAGCAGCCAAGGGTCCTTTTTTCAGCCCCAGCATTTT
CDR3 protein: CASSQGSFFQPQHF

D gene: -
clone size: -
CDR3 length: 15
V gene: TRBV7-3
J gene: TRBJ2-3
CDR3 DNA: TGTGCCAGCAGCTTAATTGGGGGGGCCAAGGATACGCAGTATTTT
CDR3 protein: CASSLIGGAKDTQYF

D gene: TRBD1
clone size: -
CDR3 length: 16
V gene: TRBV7-9
J gene: TRBJ1-2
CDR3 DNA: TGTGCCAGCAGCTCCCGAGGGGACAGGGGACTCTATGGCTACACCTTC
CDR3 protein: CASSSRGDRGLYGYTF

D gene: TRBD1
clone size: -
CDR3 length: 14
V gene: TRBV20-1
J gene: TRBJ1-2
CDR3 DNA: TGCAGTGCTAGTACAGGGGGCGCCTCAAATGGCTACACCTTC
CDR3 protein: CSASTGGASNGYTF

D gene: -
clone size: few
CDR3 length: 15
V gene: TRBV9
J gene: TRBJ1-6
CDR3 DNA: TGTGCCAGCAGCGTAGCTGGGGGCTTGAATTCACCCCTCCACTTT
CDR3 protein: CASSVAGGLNSPLHF

D gene: TRBD2
clone size: many
CDR3 length: 14
V gene: TRBV12-3/TRBV12-4
J gene: TRBJ2-5
CDR3 DNA: TGTGCCAGCAGAGGACTAGCGGGGGGTGAGACCCAGTACTTC
CDR3 protein: CASRGLAGGETQYF

D gene: -
clone size: -
CDR3 length: 14
V gene: TRBV7-9
J gene: TRBJ2-7
CDR3 DNA: TGTGCCAGCAGCTTAGAGGGATCCCTATACGAGCAGTACTTC
CDR3 protein: CASSLEGSLYEQYF

D gene: -
clone size: -
CDR3 length: 12
V gene: TRBV5-1
J gene: TRBJ2-1
CDR3 DNA: TGCGCCAGCAGCAATCCTAGCGATGAGCAGTTCTTC
CDR3 protein: CASSNPSDEQFF

D gene: TRBD1
clone size: -
CDR3 length: 15
V gene: TRBV6-6
J gene: TRBJ2-7
CDR3 DNA: TGTGTCAGCAGTTACGCCGGGACAGGGTCCTACGAGCAGTACTTC
CDR3 protein: CVSSYAGTGSYEQYF

D gene: TRBD1
clone size: -
CDR3 length: 15
V gene: TRBV7-2
J gene: TRBJ1-1
CDR3 DNA: TGTGCCAGCAGCCCCCGGACAGGGGCGTCCACTGAAGCTTTCTTT
CDR3 protein: CASSPRTGASTEAFF

D gene: -
clone size: few
CDR3 length: 12
V gene: TRBV7-9
J gene: TRBJ1-2
CDR3 DNA: TGTGCCAGCAGTTCCACAGTATATGGCTACACCTTC
CDR3 protein: CASSSTVYGYTF

D gene: TRBD1
clone size: -
CDR3 length: 15
V gene: TRBV28
J gene: TRBJ2-1
CDR3 DNA: TGTGCCAGCAAGCCCCCCGGGACAGGGATGCATGAGCAGTTCTTC
CDR3 protein: CASKPPGTGMHEQFF

D gene: -
clone size: few
CDR3 length: 15
V gene: TRBV7-2
J gene: TRBJ2-3
CDR3 DNA: TGTGCCAGCAGCTTGGGGCCTAGCGACATAGATACGCAGTATTTT
CDR3 protein: CASSLGPSDIDTQYF

D gene: -
clone size: few
CDR3 length: 15
V gene: TRBV15
J gene: TRBJ2-5
CDR3 DNA: TGTGCCACCAGCAGAGATTCTGGGACCGCAGAGACCCAGTACTTC
CDR3 protein: CATSRDSGTAETQYF

D gene: -
clone size: -
CDR3 length: 16
V gene: TRBV24-1
J gene: TRBJ2-3
CDR3 DNA: TGTGCCACCAGTGATTCGAGAGTGAGGGGGACAGATACGCAGTATTTT
CDR3 protein: CATSDSRVRGTDTQYF

D gene: -
clone size: -
CDR3 length: 13
V gene: TRBV11-3
J gene: TRBJ2-1
CDR3 DNA: TGTGCCAGCAGCATACGACCAGCAAATGAGCAGTTCTTC
CDR3 protein: CASSIRPANEQFF

D gene: -
clone size: -
CDR3 length: 15
V gene: TRBV6-2/TRBV6-3
J gene: TRBJ2-3
CDR3 DNA: TGTGCCAGCAGCCGACAGTTAGAGGGCACAGATACGCAGTATTTT
CDR3 protein: CASSRQLEGTDTQYF

D gene: -
clone size: -
CDR3 length: 16
V gene: TRBV12-3/TRBV12-4
J gene: TRBJ2-3
CDR3 DNA: TGTGCCAGCAGTTTAAGGGGGACAACGAGCACAGATACGCAGTATTTT
CDR3 protein: CASSLRGTTSTDTQYF

D gene: TRBD2
clone size: few
CDR3 length: 16
V gene: TRBV10-3
J gene: TRBJ2-3
CDR3 DNA: TGTGCCATCAGTTGGACTTCGGGACTACGCACAGATACGCAGTATTTT
CDR3 protein: CAISWTSGLRTDTQYF

D gene: -
clone size: -
CDR3 length: 12
V gene: TRBV25-1
J gene: TRBJ1-2
CDR3 DNA: TGTGCCAGCAGTGACGGGGCCAGTGGCTACACCTTC
CDR3 protein: CASSDGASGYTF

D gene: -
clone size: -
CDR3 length: 15
V gene: TRBV12-3/TRBV12-4
J gene: TRBJ2-5
CDR3 DNA: TGTGCCAGCAGTTTAGGCAGGGTAACTTTAGAGACCCAGTACTTC
CDR3 protein: CASSLGRVTLETQYF

D gene: -
clone size: -
CDR3 length: 13
V gene: TRBV20-1
J gene: TRBJ1-2
CDR3 DNA: TGCAGTGCTAGGTCCGCAGGGAACTATGGCTACACCTTC
CDR3 protein: CSARSAGNYGYTF

D gene: TRBD1
clone size: many
CDR3 length: 16
V gene: TRBV5-1
J gene: TRBJ2-5
CDR3 DNA: TGCGCCAGCAGCTTGGCCTCGGACAGGTACCAAGAGACCCAGTACTTC
CDR3 protein: CASSLASDRYQETQYF

D gene: TRBD1
clone size: -
CDR3 length: 15
V gene: TRBV20-1
J gene: TRBJ1-1
CDR3 DNA: TGCAGTGCTAGAAGGATCCAGGGGGCCTACACTGAAGCTTTCTTT
CDR3 protein: CSARRIQGAYTEAFF

D gene: -
clone size: -
CDR3 length: 15
V gene: TRBV9
J gene: TRBJ2-7
CDR3 DNA: TGTGCCAGCAGCGTAGAGCCGGTTCGCTCCTACGAGCAGTACTTC
CDR3 protein: CASSVEPVRSYEQYF